In its sample, the clone carrying this TCR beta chain was seen once. This sample is part of a study of CD8 T cells in ankylosing spondylitis. TCRdb used MiXCR to reprocess the 5' RACE reads, holding one entry per CDR3 protein. In the table there are a few hundred thousand distinct CDR3 sequences, around 11% of which are singletons. CDR1 is SGHNT, CDR2 YENEEA, per germline. Trimming pared 2 bases from V and 2 bases from J, leaving 15 bases between. The CDR3 has 16 amino acids. The chain joins TRBV11-3 to TRBJ1-1; possibly TRBD1 for D (5 bases). The TCR sequence derives from a male donor with ankylosing spondylitis or in good health (not recorded which). The sequencing sample was made of blood, either unsorted or a sorted T cell fraction (not recorded which). CDR3 bases: TGTGCCAGCAGCTTAAACGGGGCAGCAAGAAACACTGAAGCTTTCTTT. Its protein product is CASSLNGAARNTEAFF.